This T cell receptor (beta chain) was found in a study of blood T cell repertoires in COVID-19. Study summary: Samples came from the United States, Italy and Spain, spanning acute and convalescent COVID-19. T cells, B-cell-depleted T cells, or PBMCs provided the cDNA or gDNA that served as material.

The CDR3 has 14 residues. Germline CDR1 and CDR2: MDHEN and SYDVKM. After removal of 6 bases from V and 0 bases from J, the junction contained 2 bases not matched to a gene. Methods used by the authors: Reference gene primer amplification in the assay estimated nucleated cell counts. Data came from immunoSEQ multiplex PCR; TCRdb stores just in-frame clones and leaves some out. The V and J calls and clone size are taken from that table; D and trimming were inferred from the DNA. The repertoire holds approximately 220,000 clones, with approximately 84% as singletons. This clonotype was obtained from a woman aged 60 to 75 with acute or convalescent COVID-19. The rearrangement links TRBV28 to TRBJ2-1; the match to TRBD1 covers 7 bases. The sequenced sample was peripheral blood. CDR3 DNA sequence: TGTGCCAGCAGCAGGACAGGCTCCTACAATGAGCAGTTCTTC. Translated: CASSRTGSYNEQFF.